This TCR beta chain was sequenced for a study of CD8+CD57+ T cells in acquired aplastic anemia. On the study more broadly: Recorded DNA amounts for sorted CD4+ and CD8+ cells had an average of approximately 3 ug.

Note on this clonotype: Its antigen is unidentified.

Overall study findings and caveats: In CD8+ cells, Simpson's diversity showed no significant difference between patients and controls. There were fewer than 35 CD8+ CDR3 sequences that occurred in both patients and controls.

In germline, CDR1 is DFQATT, CDR2 SNEGSKA (reference sequence). The V gene lost 4 bases and the J gene lost 4 bases, with 10 bases spanning the gap. This CDR3 contains 12 residues. Genomic DNA, the template, was used for profiling of the TCR beta VDJ and CDR3. TCRdb re-analysed the reads in MiXCR, keeping a single row per CDR3 protein. The sample shows about 190,000 distinct CDR3 sequences, over 60% of them seen only once. The material sequenced was sorted CD4+, CD8+, or CD8+CD57+ T cells (not recorded which) from PBMCs. This receptor was taken from a human donor with severe aplastic anemia or a healthy control (not recorded which). The V and J genes are TRBV20-1 and TRBJ2-5, with a tentative D call TRBD1 (5 bases). In DNA, the CDR3 is TGCAGTGCTATAAACCAGGGAGAGACCCAGTACTTC. Translating gives CSAINQGETQYF.